The T cell receptor beta chain under discussion was sequenced for a study of blood T cell repertoires in COVID-19. The method was immunoSEQ multiplex PCR; TCRdb's version includes in-frame clones alone and lacks a portion of them. The sample carries 250,000 to 300,000 clones, 70% to 90% recorded once. This clone was counted at least ten times. Participants in the exposed group had met a COVID-19 case in the 2 weeks before joining the study. Germline loops: CDR1 SGHRS, CDR2 YFSETQ. Trimming removed 2 bases at V and 5 bases at J, with 10 bases between. This CDR3 contains 13 residues. The genes are TRBV5-1 and TRBJ1-1, with D possibly TRBD1 on 5 matching bases. The sequenced sample was PBMCs or T cells enriched from blood (not recorded which). This receptor was identified in a woman aged 45-60 years who had been exposed to COVID-19. CDR3 region: CASSLAQGTEAFF. The DNA of the CDR3 is TGCGCCAGCAGCTTAGCGCAGGGAACTGAAGCTTTCTTT.